Listed below are T cell receptor beta chains from one sample, sequenced in a study of T cell repertoires in cytomegalovirus infection. One entry per CDR3 protein results from TCRdb running MiXCR on the reads. The table includes some 300,000 distinct CDR3 sequences, about 9.2% detected once. Source material: PBMCs. Receptors were obtained from a human donor in good health (CMV status not recorded). Some clones in this sample may be carry-over from other donors' samples. Each CDR3 is given with its conserved first and last residue. D genes are given only for firm matches. Some rows mark clone size as missing; the rest say once, few, many or name a class of expanded clone.

>TRBD1|TRBV10-3|TRBJ1-1|14|many
CAITGGAGNTEAFF
TGTGCCATAACAGGGGGCGCAGGGAACACTGAAGCTTTCTTT
>TRBD1|TRBV5-4|TRBJ2-1|17|many
CASSPGQGISSYNEQFF
TGTGCCAGCAGCCCAGGACAGGGGATTAGCTCCTACAATGAGCAGTTCTTC
>TRBD1|TRBV29-1|TRBJ2-7|14|many
CSVSGQGSTYEQYF
TGCAGCGTTTCCGGACAGGGTAGTACATACGAGCAGTACTTC
>TRBD1|TRBV20-1|TRBJ1-6|15|many
CSARQTTGGNSPLHF
TGCAGTGCTAGACAAACGACAGGGGGGAATTCACCCCTCCACTTT
>.|TRBV10-3|TRBJ2-2|15|many
CAISESISHTGELFF
TGTGCCATCAGTGAGTCCATCTCCCACACCGGGGAGCTGTTTTTT
>.|TRBV2|TRBJ1-2|13|many
CASSESGNNGYTF
TGTGCCAGCAGTGAATCGGGGAACAATGGCTACACCTTC
>.|TRBV6-1|TRBJ1-3|15|many
CASSEVRTKGNTIYF
TGTGCCAGCAGTGAAGTCCGGACAAAAGGAAACACCATATATTTT
>.|TRBV29-1|TRBJ2-4|12|.
CSVGGRENIQYF
TGCAGCGTTGGAGGGAGAGAAAACATTCAGTACTTC
>.|TRBV6-2/TRBV6-3|TRBJ2-5|14|many
CASASRARQETQYF
TGTGCCAGCGCCTCGAGGGCCCGGCAAGAGACCCAGTACTTC
>.|TRBV9|TRBJ1-4|15|few
CASSVGGSYNEKLFF
TGTGCCAGCAGCGTTGGAGGCAGCTATAATGAAAAACTGTTTTTT
>TRBD1|TRBV7-2|TRBJ2-7|13|many
CASSPDRAYEQYF
TGTGCCAGCAGCCCGGACAGGGCCTACGAGCAGTACTTC
>TRBD1|TRBV28|TRBJ2-2|16|few
CASSTGQGWNTGELFF
TGTGCCAGCAGTACCGGACAGGGGTGGAACACCGGGGAGCTGTTTTTT
>.|TRBV3-1|TRBJ2-1|13|.
CASSQERSLEQFF
TGTGCCAGCAGCCAAGAGAGGAGCCTTGAGCAGTTCTTC
>TRBD1|TRBV29-1|TRBJ2-7|14|many
CSVDAGTGESEQYF
TGCAGCGTTGACGCGGGGACAGGGGAGAGTGAGCAGTACTTC
>TRBD1|TRBV6-2/TRBV6-3|TRBJ2-7|15|many
CASSYSRDRPYEQYF
TGTGCCAGCAGTTACTCCCGGGACAGGCCCTACGAGCAGTACTTC
>.|TRBV12-3/TRBV12-4|TRBJ2-7|14|many
CASSPRNRPYEQYF
TGTGCCAGCAGTCCCCGGAACAGACCCTACGAGCAGTACTTC
>.|TRBV6-5|TRBJ2-7|14|few
CASSYSKSDGEQYF
TGTGCCAGCAGTTACTCTAAGTCGGACGGGGAGCAGTACTTC
>.|TRBV9|TRBJ2-7|15|many
CASSVAFGGTYEQYF
TGTGCCAGCAGCGTAGCCTTCGGCGGGACCTACGAGCAGTACTTC
>TRBD1|TRBV4-2|TRBJ1-4|15|many
CASSRRGQGPEKLFF
TGTGCCAGCAGCCGGAGGGGACAGGGGCCGGAAAAACTGTTTTTT
>.|TRBV6-2/TRBV6-3|TRBJ1-1|12|many
CASTPGITEAFF
TGTGCCAGCACCCCTGGGATTACTGAAGCTTTCTTT
>.|TRBV7-9|TRBJ1-4|12|many
CASSEGIGKLFF
TGTGCCAGCAGCGAGGGAATCGGAAAACTGTTTTTT
>.|TRBV20-1|TRBJ2-3|13|.
CSARSLETDTQYF
TGCAGTGCTAGATCCCTGGAAACAGATACGCAGTATTTT
>.|TRBV24-1|TRBJ2-3|16|many
CATSDPGGPHTDTQYF
TGTGCCACCAGTGATCCCGGCGGGCCTCACACAGATACGCAGTATTTT
>.|TRBV6-1|TRBJ1-5|16|many
CASSYGPDISNQPQHF
TGTGCCAGCAGTTATGGGCCCGATATTAGCAATCAGCCCCAGCATTTT
>.|TRBV5-6|TRBJ2-2|14|.
CASSLIDLTGELFF
TGTGCCAGCAGCTTAATAGACCTCACCGGGGAGCTGTTTTTT
>.|TRBV2|TRBJ1-2|10|many
CASKANGYTF
TGTGCCAGCAAAGCGAATGGCTACACCTTC
>.|TRBV20-1|TRBJ2-2|14|many
CSARGKGSTGELFF
TGCAGTGCTAGAGGAAAGGGCTCCACCGGGGAGCTGTTTTTT
>.|TRBV20-1|TRBJ2-3|13|many
CSADTLRTDTQYF
TGCAGTGCTGATACCCTTCGAACAGATACGCAGTATTTT
>.|TRBV6-6|TRBJ2-1|10|many
CASRSGEQFF
TGTGCCAGCAGGTCCGGTGAGCAGTTCTTC
>.|TRBV7-2|TRBJ1-2|13|many
CASSFKVDYGYTF
TGTGCCAGCAGCTTTAAAGTGGACTATGGCTACACCTTC
>TRBD1|TRBV7-2|TRBJ2-5|15|many
CASSLTGVGLETQYF
TGTGCCAGCAGCTTAACAGGGGTGGGGTTAGAGACCCAGTACTTC
>.|TRBV6-5|TRBJ2-1|15|many
CASSYGRVSYNEQFF
TGTGCCAGCAGTTACGGAAGGGTCTCCTACAATGAGCAGTTCTTC
>.|TRBV7-2|TRBJ1-6|13|many
CASSLRDHSPLHF
TGTGCCAGCAGCTTAAGGGACCATTCACCCCTCCACTTT
>TRBD2|TRBV28|TRBJ2-1|14|many
CASETSGGLLEQFF
TGTGCCAGCGAGACTAGCGGGGGGCTCCTTGAGCAGTTCTTC
>.|TRBV7-3|TRBJ1-4|15|few
CASSLIGPPNEKLFF
TGTGCCAGCAGCTTAATAGGGCCCCCTAATGAAAAACTGTTTTTT
>.|TRBV5-1|TRBJ2-2|12|.
CASSTGALGLFF
TGCGCCAGCAGCACCGGGGCCCTGGGGCTGTTTTTT
>TRBD1|TRBV13|TRBJ2-1|14|few
CASSLDRGRNEQFF
TGTGCCAGCAGCCTAGACAGGGGGCGGAATGAGCAGTTCTTC
>TRBD1|TRBV20-1|TRBJ2-1|13|few
CSAGPTGVHEQFF
TGCAGTGCAGGACCGACAGGGGTACATGAGCAGTTCTTC
>.|TRBV12-3/TRBV12-4|TRBJ1-5|17|many
CASSPGPTDPSNQPQHF
TGTGCCAGCAGCCCCGGGCCCACCGACCCTAGCAATCAGCCCCAGCATTTT
>TRBD2|TRBV29-1|TRBJ2-3|13|few
CSGAGRGTDTQYF
TGCAGCGGGGCGGGGAGGGGCACAGATACGCAGTATTTT
>.|TRBV6-2/TRBV6-3|TRBJ2-2|18|many
CASSRHPLGGPWLGELFF
TGTGCCAGCAGTCGACACCCCCTTGGGGGTCCCTGGCTAGGGGAGCTGTTTTTT
>.|TRBV20-1|TRBJ2-3|16|many
CSATTGGSGRSDTQYF
TGCAGTGCTACCACCGGAGGTAGCGGAAGGTCAGATACGCAGTATTTT
>.|TRBV19|TRBJ1-1|13|.
CAQAGAGHTEAFF
TGTGCCCAAGCAGGGGCAGGGCACACTGAAGCTTTCTTT
>TRBD1|TRBV28|TRBJ1-2|15|.
CASNVAGTGSYGYTF
TGTGCCAGCAACGTAGCCGGGACAGGGAGCTATGGCTACACCTTC
>TRBD1|TRBV5-4|TRBJ1-5|15|many
CASSKDRGSNQPQHF
TGTGCCAGCAGCAAAGACAGGGGAAGCAATCAGCCCCAGCATTTT
>.|TRBV4-3|TRBJ2-1|13|few
CASSQEYGLGQFF
TGCGCCAGCAGCCAAGAGTATGGCCTCGGGCAGTTCTTC
>TRBD2|TRBV14|TRBJ2-3|20|many
CASSQRLAGAARRSTDTQYF
TGTGCCAGCAGCCAAAGACTAGCGGGGGCGGCACGTCGTAGCACAGATACGCAGTATTTT